The 30 T cell receptor beta chains below were found in one sample sequenced in a study of shared clonotypes between healthy human individuals (dated by TCRdb to about 2020). The library was made by the immunoSEQ multiplex PCR assay. The table was pulled from immuneACCESS by TCRdb, which kept in-frame rearrangements only. Such tables lose some clones; where checked, under half of the loss comes from unresolved V genes, and the rest has no known cause. The sample records about 2.1 million clones, around 93% of which are singletons. Around 1.7% of the sample goes to the ten largest clones. CD8 naive samples were obtained by positive selection for CCR7 among CD45RO-negative cells, yielding a CD45RA+CCR7+ population from which TemRA cells were excluded. Material for sequencing was naive CD8+ T cells from PBMCs. The cell subset or site label corresponds to: CD45RA+CCR7+. The receptors stem from a man younger than 35 in good health. Some clones in this sample may be carry-over from other donors' samples.

The rearrangement uses TRBV19 and TRBJ2-7, with D possibly matching TRBD2 (6 bases). In germline, CDR1 is LNHDA, CDR2 SQIVND (reference sequence). Trimming cost V 3 bases and J 1 base, with 10 bases left between them. This CDR3 has 14 residues. The CDR3 here is CASSIGDLSYEQYF. The CDR3 nucleotides are TGTGCCAGTAGTATTGGGGACTTATCCTACGAGCAGTACTTC. Variable domain in full (rest from reference TRBV19 and TRBJ2-7): DGGITQSPKYLFRKEGQNVTLSCEQNLNHDAMYWYRQDPGQGLRLIYYSQIVNDFQKGDIAEGYSVSREKKESFPLTVTSAQKNPTAFYLCASSIGDLSYEQYFGPGTRLTVT.

The J gene is TRBJ1-1, the V gene TRBV6-6; D is uncertain. Trimming took off 3 bases at V and 7 bases at J, with 12 bases between the two ends. Germline V gene sequence: CDR1 MNHNY, CDR2 SVGAGI (reference sequence). The CDR3 extends over 13 amino acids. The CDR3, as DNA: TGTGCCAGCAGTTATCTACAGTGGATTGAAGCTTTCTTT. Residues: CASSYLQWIEAFF.

This clone showed up just once. The CDR3 sequence: CASSQGGAGPNYGYTF. CDR3 nucleotides: TGTGCCAGCAGCCAAGGGGGTGCGGGGCCTAACTATGGCTACACCTTC. The chain is built from TRBV7-9 and TRBJ1-2; weak D call: TRBD1 (6 bases). There are 16 residues in the CDR3. V was pared by 5 bases and J by 0 bases, with 16 bases between. Germline V gives CDR1 SEHNR, CDR2 FQNEAQ (reference sequence).

The chain joins TRBV28 to TRBJ1-5; 8 bases are shared with TRBD1. The trim removed 7 bases at V and 3 bases at J, leaving 11 bases unmatched. The germline V gene has CDR1 MDHEN and CDR2 SYDVKM. This CDR3 has 16 residues. The CDR3: CASTLETGVPNQPQHF. Written as DNA, the CDR3 is TGTGCCAGCACCCTGGAGACAGGGGTTCCCAATCAGCCCCAGCATTTT. Full variable domain (outside the CDR3, taken from reference TRBV28 and TRBJ1-5): DVKVTQSSRYLVKRTGEKVFLECVQDMDHENMFWYRQDPGLGLRLIYFSYDVKMKEKGDIPEGYSVSREKKERFSLILESASTNQTSMYLCASTLETGVPNQPQHFGDGTRLSIL.

The CDR3 sequence: CASSLALAGGGYEQYF. The CDR3 nucleotides read TGTGCCAGCAGCTTGGCTCTAGCGGGAGGCGGCTACGAGCAGTACTTC. The rearrangement uses TRBV5-6 and TRBJ2-7, with 11 bases matching TRBD2. The V and J ends lost 0 bases and 3 bases, in that order; junction bases with no gene match: 5. The CDR3 covers 16 residues. Germline assignment: CDR1 SGHDT and CDR2 YYEEEE.

Points on this clone: Other DNA sequences of this sample code for an identical CDR3. V gene TRBV27 combines with J gene TRBJ2-7, with a possible D match to TRBD1 (5 bases). This CDR3 spans 13 amino acids. The germline gives CDR1 MNHEY, CDR2 SMNVEV (reference sequence). V was clipped by 2 bases and J by 2 bases, with 7 bases between them. The CDR3 coding sequence is TGTGCCAGCAGTTTAACAGGACCCTACGAGCAGTACTTC. Amino acid sequence: CASSLTGPYEQYF.

The J gene is TRBJ2-1, the V gene TRBV28; D not resolved. Per the germline V gene, CDR1 is MDHEN and CDR2 is SYDVKM. Trimming stripped 7 bases from V and 15 bases from J, with 13 bases between. This CDR3 comprises 10 residues. CDR3 in amino acids: CASMRLIWFF. CDR3 DNA sequence: TGTGCCAGCATGAGGTTAATTTGGTTCTTC.

This clone occurred once. CDR3 DNA: TGCGCCAGCAGCCAAGATCGGGGGACAGGGCAAGATACGCAGTATTTT. It encodes CASSQDRGTGQDTQYF. The chain has TRBV4-1 and TRBJ2-3; TRBD1 aligns across 9 bases. The CDR3 runs 16 residues. V lost 0 bases, J lost 5 bases, and 6 bases stayed unmatched. CDR1 and CDR2 (germline): MGHRA, YSYEKL.

The genes are TRBV5-6 and TRBJ1-1; D is uncertain. Trimming pared 2 bases from V and 6 bases from J, leaving 11 bases between. The germline CDR1 and CDR2 sequences are SGHDT and YYEEEE. CDR3 size: 13 residues. CDR3 protein: CASSFGPSPEAFF. The DNA of the CDR3 is TGTGCCAGCAGCTTTGGGCCATCCCCTGAAGCTTTCTTT.

Only one count was recorded for this clone. The chain couples TRBV29-1 to TRBJ2-1; TRBD2 is a possible D gene (6 bases). Looked up from germline, CDR1 is SQVTM and CDR2 is ANQGSEA. V shed 7 bases and J shed 5 bases, with 15 bases lying between them. The CDR3 covers 13 residues. The chain's CDR3 is CSDRWVADNEQFF. The CDR3 bases are TGCAGCGATAGATGGGTAGCGGACAATGAGCAGTTCTTC.

The chain carries TRBV19 and TRBJ2-1, with D possibly TRBD2 on 5 matching bases. There are 14 residues in the CDR3. Germline V gene sequence: CDR1 LNHDA, CDR2 SQIVND (reference sequence). The V and J ends lost 1 base and 3 bases respectively, with 7 bases between them. For the CDR3, the DNA is TGTGCCAGTAGTATAGGGACTCACTACAATGAGCAGTTCTTC. Translating it yields CASSIGTHYNEQFF.

V gene TRBV19 combines with J gene TRBJ1-5; D unclear. The CDR3 length is 15 residues. Per germline, CDR1 LNHDA and CDR2 SQIVND (reference sequence). V shed 2 bases and J shed 0 bases, with 8 bases lying between them. CDR3 region: CASSIKGGSNQPQHF. As DNA, the CDR3 is TGTGCCAGTAGTATAAAGGGAGGTAGCAATCAGCCCCAGCATTTT.

The chain recombines TRBV27 with TRBJ1-1; 8 nucleotides match TRBD1. Germline-derived CDR1 and CDR2 are MNHEY and SMNVEV (reference sequence). The trim removed 0 bases at V and 7 bases at J, leaving 10 bases unmatched. There are 16 residues in the CDR3. The CDR3: CASSLSPGGSLHEAFF. The CDR3 DNA sequence: TGTGCCAGCAGTTTATCTCCAGGGGGCTCCCTCCATGAAGCTTTCTTT.

The chain combines TRBV11-2 with TRBJ2-7; TRBD1 might be the D (6 bases). CDR1 and CDR2 from the germline V gene are SGHAT and FQNNGV. The CDR3 consists of 14 residues. V shed 1 base and J shed 3 bases, with 10 bases lying between them. CDR3 loop: CASSLVRGNYEQYF. CDR3 DNA: TGTGCCAGCAGCTTAGTTAGGGGGAACTACGAGCAGTACTTC.

The CDR3: CASSQDRTISGNTIYF. DNA for the CDR3: TGCGCCAGCAGCCAGGACAGGACGATCTCTGGAAACACCATATATTTT. This chain joins TRBV4-1 and TRBJ1-3; TRBD1 matches at 7 bases. Germline V gives CDR1 MGHRA, CDR2 YSYEKL. V gave up 3 bases and J gave up 0 bases; unmatched junction bases: 5. CDR3 length: 16 amino acids.

This sequence joins TRBV27 and TRBJ1-1, with 7 positions matching TRBD1. Germline V gene lookup returns CDR1 MNHEY and CDR2 SMNVEV (reference sequence). Trimming took 5 bases from V and 5 from J; bases not matched to a gene: 14. The CDR3 loop spans 16 amino acids. CDR3 sequence: CASSLRTGGVVTEAFF. The CDR3 DNA sequence: TGTGCCAGCAGTCTCCGGACAGGAGGTGTGGTAACTGAAGCTTTCTTT.

The count of this clone is one. The rearrangement links TRBV28 to TRBJ2-3, with D possibly being TRBD1 (6 bases). Deletions cut 3 bases from V and 2 bases from J, with 12 bases between. CDR3 length: 15 residues. Germline V gene data show CDR1 as MDHEN and CDR2 as SYDVKM. The CDR3, as DNA: TGTGCCAGCAGTTTCCTTTCAGGGGTCACAGATACGCAGTATTTT. Protein sequence: CASSFLSGVTDTQYF.

The chain joins TRBV6-5 to TRBJ1-1, with D perhaps matching TRBD1 (5 bases). Germline V gives CDR1 MNHEY, CDR2 SVGAGI. This CDR3 region has 13 residues. V was clipped by 0 bases and J by 7 bases, with 9 bases between them. For the CDR3, the DNA is TGTGCCAGCAGTTACTCGACAGCGTATGAAGCTTTCTTT. Its translation: CASSYSTAYEAFF.

The chain recombines TRBV27 with TRBJ1-2; D gene unclear. The CDR3 is 15 amino acids. Germline V CDR1 and CDR2: MNHEY, SMNVEV (reference sequence). The V end lost 0 bases, the J end lost 2 bases, and 10 bases lay between the germline ends. The CDR3 bases are TGTGCCAGCAGTTTATCGAAAGGGAACAACTATGGCTACACCTTC. This sequence encodes CASSLSKGNNYGYTF.

About this clone itself: Other nucleotide sequences in the sample specify the same CDR3. The chain has TRBV7-9 and TRBJ2-5; D is unresolved. This CDR3 comprises 13 residues. Germline-derived CDR1 and CDR2 are SEHNR and FQNEAQ (reference sequence). The ends were cut back, 3 bases at V and 2 bases at J, with 7 bases in the middle. This CDR3 reads CASSFDSQETQYF. The CDR3 nucleotides are TGTGCCAGCAGCTTCGACTCACAAGAGACCCAGTACTTC.

The rearrangement joins TRBV4-2 to TRBJ2-1, with 7 positions matching TRBD1. The CDR3 is 15 amino acids. V lost 1 base and J lost 4; bases outside the gene matches: 4. CDR1 and CDR2 (germline): LGHNA, YNFKEQ. The CDR3 loop reads CASSQGTGRYNEQFF. CDR3 DNA sequence: TGTGCCAGCAGCCAAGGGACAGGCCGATACAATGAGCAGTTCTTC.

This chain joins TRBV27 and TRBJ2-7, with D maybe TRBD1 (5 bases). Trimming removed 6 bases at V and 5 bases at J, with 17 bases between. Germline CDR1 and CDR2: MNHEY and SMNVEV (reference sequence). The CDR3 extends over 14 amino acids. As DNA, the CDR3 is TGTGCCAGCAGGGGCCGAGGAAGGGGCCACGAGCAGTACTTC. It codes for CASRGRGRGHEQYF.

This chain's CDR3 is CASSQGYRGEGDTQYF. The DNA of the CDR3 is TGCGCCAGCAGCCAAGGTTACAGGGGGGAGGGAGATACGCAGTATTTT. The rearrangement uses TRBV4-1 and TRBJ2-3, with D tentatively TRBD1 (8 bases). Per germline, CDR1 MGHRA and CDR2 YSYEKL. V lost 1 base to trimming and J lost 5 bases, with 16 bases between them. CDR3 length: 16 residues.

This chain connects TRBV28 to TRBJ2-2, with D unresolved. Germline CDR1 is MDHEN and CDR2 is SYDVKM. V gave up 3 bases and J gave up 5 bases, with 19 bases separating them. There are 17 residues in the CDR3. DNA of the CDR3: TGTGCCAGCAGTTTTCGGCAGCCAATCGTGGGGACCGGGGAGCTGTTTTTT. Its translation is CASSFRQPIVGTGELFF.

The chain joins TRBV30 to TRBJ2-5; perhaps TRBD2 as D (5 bases). Germline V gene data show CDR1 as GTSNPN and CDR2 as SVGIG (reference sequence). The CDR3 contains 15 residues. V gave up 0 bases and J gave up 5 bases, with 16 bases separating them. The CDR3, as DNA: TGTGCCTGGAGTGTCGCGGGCTCAGGATGGGAGACCCAGTACTTC. Translation: CAWSVAGSGWETQYF.

In DNA, the CDR3 is TGCGCCAGCAGCCAAGATAGGTCGGGGCAGGGTCGAGGCGAGCAGTACTTC. It codes for CASSQDRSGQGRGEQYF. The chain recombines TRBV4-1 with TRBJ2-7; D possibly matches TRBD1 or TRBD2 (5 bases each). V dropped 0 bases and J dropped 6 bases, with 21 bases sitting between them. The CDR3 consists of 17 residues. From germline, CDR1 is MGHRA and CDR2 YSYEKL.

Here the CDR3 DNA reads TGTGCCAGCAGCTTAGATGCACAGGGTGGGTACGAGCAGTACTTC. Its translation: CASSLDAQGGYEQYF. The chain uses TRBV11-2 and TRBJ2-7; perhaps TRBD1 as D (6 bases). This CDR3 is 15 amino acids long. CDR1 SGHAT and CDR2 FQNNGV come from the germline V gene. V lost 0 bases and J 4 bases, leaving 13 bases between the germline ends.

In the case of this clone: In the same sample, other DNA sequences code for this CDR3. The chain uses TRBV27 and TRBJ1-1; D possibly corresponds to TRBD1 (6 bases). Germline V CDR1 and CDR2: MNHEY, SMNVEV (reference sequence). V was shortened by 0 bases and J by 0 bases, with 8 bases between the two germline ends. The CDR3 loop spans 15 amino acids. In DNA, the CDR3 is TGTGCCAGCAGTTTATCGAGGGGGGTGAACACTGAAGCTTTCTTT. This gives the protein CASSLSRGVNTEAFF.

This chain connects TRBV7-3 to TRBJ2-2; TRBD2 aligns across 12 bases. Losses at the gene ends were 1 base for V and 0 bases for J; bases not matched to a gene: 6. Germline-derived CDR1 and CDR2 are SGHTA and FQGTGA. This CDR3 is built from 19 residues. CDR3 amino acids: CASSLISLAGGSNTGELFF. In DNA, the CDR3 is TGTGCCAGCAGCTTAATTTCGCTAGCGGGAGGGTCGAACACCGGGGAGCTGTTTTTT.

The chain links TRBV11-2 to TRBJ1-2; D remains ambiguous. Germline CDR1 is SGHAT and CDR2 is FQNNGV. Trimming took off 5 bases at V and 2 bases at J, with 18 bases between the two ends. The CDR3 is 16 amino acids. This CDR3 is CASSPGSAVLNYGYTF. The CDR3 DNA is TGTGCCAGCAGCCCGGGTTCTGCAGTCCTAAACTATGGCTACACCTTC.